This passage covers 30 T cell receptor beta chains from one sample sequenced in a study of cytomegalovirus exposure and HLA in healthy donors. PCR amplification relied on 60 Vbeta primers (plus 13 Jbeta primers). Produced via immunoSEQ multiplex PCR; TCRdb's table is partial and in-frame only. The sample includes about 60,000 clones, 70% of them seen just once. The specimen was PBMCs. The receptors originated from an older woman in good health and CMV-seropositive.

The V gene is TRBV5-1, the J gene TRBJ2-1, with 8 bases identical to TRBD2. J was trimmed by 7 bases and V by 4 bases; bases with no gene match: 13. Germline V lookup: CDR1 SGHRS, CDR2 YFSETQ. The CDR3 contains 16 residues. The DNA of the CDR3 is TGCGCCAGCAGCAAGCCACTAAGCGGGGGTGGTAATGAGCAGTTCTTC. This gives the protein CASSKPLSGGGNEQFF.

In nucleotides, the CDR3 is TGTGCCAGCAGTTACACTAGCGGGGCCTACGAGCAGTACTTC. Its protein product is CASSYTSGAYEQYF. The chain combines TRBV6-6 with TRBJ2-7; 10 bases agree with TRBD2. CDR3 length: 14 residues. The V segment lost 2 bases and the J segment 2 bases; nucleotides outside the gene matches: 0. Germline V gene lookup returns CDR1 MNHNY and CDR2 SVGAGI (reference sequence).

This rearrangement joins TRBV14 to TRBJ1-1; D unclear. This CDR3 is 12 amino acids long. CDR1 and CDR2 (germline): SGHDN, FVKESK. Trimming stripped 2 bases from V and 5 bases from J, with 6 bases between. The CDR3 here is CASSQPGTEAFF. CDR3 nucleotide sequence: TGTGCCAGCAGCCAACCCGGGACTGAAGCTTTCTTT. Looking up the rest from reference TRBV14 and TRBJ1-1 gives the full variable domain: EAGVTQFPSHSVIEKGQTVTLRCDPISGHDNLYWYRRVMGKEIKFLLHFVKESKQDESGMPNNRFLAERTGGTYSTLKVQPAELEDSGVYFCASSQPGTEAFFGQGTRLTVV.

The rearrangement uses TRBV29-1 and TRBJ2-3; D perhaps matches TRBD1 (5 bases). Germline lookup yields CDR1 SQVTM and CDR2 ANQGSEA. Trimming took 6 bases from V and 0 from J, leaving 13 bases between them. The CDR3 runs to 14 residues. The DNA of the CDR3 is TGCAGCGTAGCCGGACAATCTAGCACAGATACGCAGTATTTT. Amino acids: CSVAGQSSTDTQYF.

The chain carries TRBV7-6 and TRBJ2-2; 9 nucleotides line up with TRBD2. J gave up 1 base and V 5 bases, and 8 bases lay outside the gene matches. CDR3 size: 17 residues. Germline CDR1 and CDR2: SGHVS and FNYEAQ. Here the CDR3 DNA reads TGTGCCAGCAGCAAAGCGGGGGGAGTAGGGAACACCGGGGAGCTGTTTTTT. Amino acids: CASSKAGGVGNTGELFF.

The sample holds one count of this clone. The gene calls are TRBV5-1 and TRBJ2-1; 9 positions agree with TRBD2. The CDR3 spans 16 residues. Looked up from germline, CDR1 is SGHRS and CDR2 is YFSETQ. Trimming removed 0 bases from V and 2 bases from J; junction bases left unmatched: 3. The CDR3 DNA is TGCGCCAGCAGCTTGGATCCTAGCGGGGCCTACAATGAGCAGTTCTTC. Amino acids: CASSLDPSGAYNEQFF. The full variable domain, its missing parts supplied by reference TRBV5-1 and TRBJ2-1, is KAGVTQTPRYLIKTRGQQVTLSCSPISGHRSVSWYQQTPGQGLQFLFEYFSETQRNKGNFPGRFSGRQFSNSRSEMNVSTLELGDSALYLCASSLDPSGAYNEQFFGPGTRLTVL.

The chain employs TRBV5-4 and TRBJ2-2; 11 bases are shared with TRBD2. The CDR3 has 17 residues. V dropped 2 bases and J dropped 1; count of bases not matched to a gene: 4. Germline CDR1 and CDR2: SGHNT and YYREEE (reference sequence). The CDR3 DNA sequence: TGTGCCAGCAGCTTCTCTAGCGGGGGGAAGAACACCGGGGAGCTGTTTTTT. It translates to CASSFSSGGKNTGELFF.

The chain combines TRBV7-9 with TRBJ1-3; D is unresolved. V was clipped by 8 bases and J by 0 bases, with 8 bases between them. Per germline, CDR1 SEHNR and CDR2 FQNEAQ (reference sequence). The CDR3 is 13 residues long. The CDR3 loop is CASRLDSGNTIYF. DNA of the CDR3: TGTGCCAGCCGACTGGACTCTGGAAACACCATATATTTT.

CDR3 protein: CARSPRQEDMNTEAFF. CDR3 nucleotide sequence: TGTGCCAGAAGCCCGAGACAGGAAGATATGAACACTGAAGCTTTCTTT. The chain combines TRBV5-3 with TRBJ1-1; D may be TRBD1 (6 bases). TRBV5-3 is treated as an ORF (open reading frame) with a function not yet certain. The CDR3 contains 16 residues. Trimming removed 4 bases at V and 0 bases at J, with 16 bases between.

The chain combines TRBV7-8 with TRBJ2-5; 8 bases align to TRBD2. CDR3 length: 15 amino acids. Germline lookup yields CDR1 SGHVS and CDR2 FQNEAQ. V lost 3 bases, J lost 4 bases, and 7 bases stayed unmatched. The CDR3 sequence is CASSLGGGTRETQYF. The DNA for the CDR3 is TGTGCCAGCAGCTTGGGCGGGGGGACCCGAGAGACCCAGTACTTC. The whole variable domain, filled in from reference TRBV7-8 and TRBJ2-5, reads GAGVSQSPRYKVAKRGQDVALRCDPISGHVSLFWYQQALGQGPEFLTYFQNEAQLDKSGLPSDRFFAERPEGSVSTLKIQRTQQEDSAVYLCASSLGGGTRETQYFGPGTRLLVL.

The CDR3 coding sequence is TGTGCCAGCAGTCTTCAGGGACAGGGAGGAAAGACCCAGTACTTC. The encoded protein is CASSLQGQGGKTQYF. This sequence joins TRBV28 and TRBJ2-5, with TRBD1 identical over 9 bases. After removal of 5 bases from V and 6 bases from J, the junction contained 10 bases not matched to a gene. The CDR3 spans 15 residues. Germline V lookup: CDR1 MDHEN, CDR2 SYDVKM.

This rearrangement joins TRBV5-4 to TRBJ2-7, with 13 bases lining up with TRBD2. This CDR3 has 15 residues. V dropped 4 bases and J dropped 2; count of bases not matched to a gene: 3. Germline CDR1 and CDR2: SGHNT and YYREEE (reference sequence). The DNA of the CDR3 is TGTGCCAGCAGCCCGGGACTAGCGGGAACCTACGAGCAGTACTTC. Protein product: CASSPGLAGTYEQYF.

The chain employs TRBV5-1 and TRBJ1-2, with D possibly matching TRBD1 (5 bases). V was pared by 0 bases and J by 0 bases, with 12 bases between. This CDR3 spans 16 amino acids. Germline loops: CDR1 SGHRS, CDR2 YFSETQ. As DNA, the CDR3 is TGCGCCAGCAGCTTGGAGGCAGGGAAAGCTAACTATGGCTACACCTTC. It yields the protein CASSLEAGKANYGYTF.

This chain joins TRBV6-1 and TRBJ2-5; perhaps TRBD1 as D (5 bases). This CDR3 region has 14 residues. V was cut by 2 bases and J by 3 bases, with 10 bases left in between. Germline assignment: CDR1 MNHNS and CDR2 SASEGT. CDR3 region: CASSEQGQKETQYF. The CDR3 DNA reads as TGTGCCAGCAGTGAACAGGGCCAAAAAGAGACCCAGTACTTC.

The chain joins TRBV7-2 to TRBJ1-5; 10 bases map to TRBD1. This CDR3 is built from 16 residues. Trimming removed 4 bases from V and 6 bases from J; junction bases left unmatched: 9. Looked up from germline, CDR1 is SGHTA and CDR2 is FQGNSA. The CDR3 nucleotides read TGTGCCAGCAGCTCGACGGGACAGGGGTACAGTCAGCCCCAGCATTTT. Residues: CASSSTGQGYSQPQHF. Full variable domain (rest looked up from reference TRBV7-2 and TRBJ1-5): GAGVSQSPSNKVTEKGKDVELRCDPISGHTALYWYRQSLGQGLEFLIYFQGNSAPDKSGLPSDRFSAERTGGSVSTLTIQRTQQEDSAVYLCASSSTGQGYSQPQHFGDGTRLSIL.

The gene calls are TRBV19 and TRBJ2-7, with 7 positions matching TRBD1. CDR3 length equals 13 residues. Trimming cost V 3 bases and J 4 bases; bases outside gene matches: 3. Germline values: CDR1 LNHDA, CDR2 SQIVND (reference sequence). The CDR3 is CASSILQGYEQYF. CDR3 DNA sequence: TGTGCCAGTAGTATTCTACAGGGGTACGAGCAGTACTTC.

J is TRBJ2-7 and V is TRBV5-6, with D maybe TRBD1 (6 bases). The CDR3 has 17 residues. The ends were cut back, 1 base at V and 3 bases at J, with 20 bases in the middle. Germline assignment: CDR1 SGHDT and CDR2 YYEEEE. The CDR3 DNA follows: TGTGCCAGCAGCTTGCTTTCGGGTTACAGGGAAAGCTACGAGCAGTACTTC. This codes for CASSLLSGYRESYEQYF. The complete variable domain, with remaining parts taken from reference TRBV5-6 and TRBJ2-7, reads DAGVTQSPTHLIKTRGQQVTLRCSPKSGHDTVSWYQQALGQGPQFIFQYYEEEERQRGNFPDRFSGHQFPNYSSELNVNALLLGDSALYLCASSLLSGYRESYEQYFGPGTRLTVT.

The chain employs TRBV15 and TRBJ1-2; 9 nucleotides match TRBD1. This CDR3 has 16 residues. Per germline, CDR1 LNHNV and CDR2 YYDKDF (reference sequence). V shed 0 bases and J 4 bases; nucleotides not matched to a gene: 6. The chain's CDR3 is CATSRDRGQGPYGYTF. Here the CDR3 DNA reads TGTGCCACCAGCAGAGATCGCGGACAGGGGCCCTATGGCTACACCTTC.

This rearrangement joins TRBV7-9 to TRBJ2-1, with D unresolved. The length of the CDR3 is 14 residues. V was trimmed by 5 bases and J by 7 bases, leaving 15 bases between them. Looked up from germline, CDR1 is SEHNR and CDR2 is FQNEAQ (reference sequence). As DNA, the CDR3 is TGTGCCAGCAGCCGCCCCCCACCTCAGAATGAGCAGTTCTTC. Translating gives CASSRPPPQNEQFF.

This clone was recorded only once. The chain joins TRBV4-3 to TRBJ1-4; a possible D gene is TRBD1 (5 bases). V was pared by 0 bases and J by 4 bases, with 9 bases between. The germline gives CDR1 LGHNA, CDR2 YSLEER. The CDR3 loop spans 15 amino acids. The CDR3 nucleotides read TGCGCCAGCAGCCAAGACAGGAGGGGTAATGAAAAACTGTTTTTT. This encodes CASSQDRRGNEKLFF.

This chain connects TRBV9 to TRBJ2-1; 8 nucleotides line up with TRBD2. Germline loops: CDR1 SGDLS, CDR2 YYNGEE. The CDR3 is 14 residues long. Germline trimming cut 3 bases from V and 1 base from J; bases unmatched to any gene: 0. CDR3 sequence: CASSASGSYNEQFF. The DNA of the CDR3 is TGTGCCAGCAGCGCTAGCGGGTCCTACAATGAGCAGTTCTTC.

The V and J genes are TRBV7-2 and TRBJ2-2, with 9 bases fitting TRBD1. This CDR3 has 16 residues. CDR1 SGHTA and CDR2 FQGNSA come from the germline V gene. V dropped 4 bases and J dropped 5; count of bases not matched to a gene: 8. The CDR3 DNA reads TGTGCCAGCAGCTCGACACAGGACAGGGGAACCGGGGAGCTGTTTTTT. It yields the protein CASSSTQDRGTGELFF.

The chain has TRBV7-9 and TRBJ1-2, with unresolved D. This CDR3 contains 12 residues. Germline V gives CDR1 SEHNR, CDR2 FQNEAQ (reference sequence). With 3 bases removed from V and 6 bases from J, the gap between germline ends came to 8 bases. CDR3 sequence (DNA): TGTGCCAGCAGCTTTAAAACAGATGGCTACACCTTC. Its translation is CASSFKTDGYTF.

This clone was detected a few times. At one of its ends the junction is not consistent with the germline gene, which may arise from a read error. The genes are TRBV6-5 and TRBJ1-2; TRBD1 agrees at 9 bases. The germline V gene has CDR1 MNHEY and CDR2 SVGAGI. The CDR3 is 13 amino acids. CDR3 bases: TGTGCCATCAGTGAGGACAGGGGAAGGGGCTACACCTTC. This translates into CAISEDRGRGYTF.

The V and J genes are TRBV9 and TRBJ2-7; 11 nucleotides match TRBD2. J gave up 4 bases and V 3 bases, and 9 bases lay outside the gene matches. Per the germline V gene, CDR1 is SGDLS and CDR2 is YYNGEE. The CDR3 is made up of 16 amino acids. In DNA, the CDR3 is TGTGCCAGCAGCGAACTAGCGGGGGCCCTGCTATACGAGCAGTACTTC. It codes for CASSELAGALLYEQYF.

V gene TRBV2 combines with J gene TRBJ1-6; 8 bases are a match to TRBD1. V gave up 3 bases and J gave up 7 bases; unmatched junction bases: 2. The CDR3 is 14 residues long. From germline, CDR1 is SNHLY and CDR2 FYNNEI. The CDR3 is CASSETGANSPLHF. The CDR3 DNA follows: TGTGCCAGCAGTGAGACAGGGGCCAATTCACCCCTCCACTTT. The full variable domain, rest sourced from reference TRBV2 and TRBJ1-6, is EPEVTQTPSHQVTQMGQEVILRCVPISNHLYFYWYRQILGQKVEFLVSFYNNEISEKSEIFDDQFSVERPDGSNFTLKIRSTKLEDSAMYFCASSETGANSPLHFGNGTRLTVT.

About this clone: The same CDR3 also results from other DNA sequences found in this sample. The chain is built from TRBV4-3 and TRBJ1-6, with unresolved D. The ends were cut back, 1 base at V and 7 bases at J, with 5 bases in the middle. This CDR3 contains 13 residues. In germline, CDR1 is LGHNA, CDR2 YSLEER. This CDR3 reads CASSQVRNSPLHF. The CDR3 DNA sequence: TGCGCCAGCAGCCAAGTTCGGAATTCACCCCTCCACTTT.

The J gene is TRBJ2-2, the V gene TRBV11-2; D is undetermined. This CDR3 is built from 14 residues. Germline loops: CDR1 SGHAT, CDR2 FQNNGV. Trimming removed 0 bases at V and 6 bases at J, with 8 bases between. In nucleotides, the CDR3 is TGTGCCAGCAGCTTAGAACGCGGCGCCGGGGAGCTGTTTTTT. Amino acids: CASSLERGAGELFF.

The genes are TRBV10-3 and TRBJ1-2; D is perhaps TRBD1 (5 bases). Trimming took off 3 bases at V and 2 bases at J, with 10 bases between the two ends. CDR1 ENHRY and CDR2 SYGVKD come from the germline V gene. The CDR3 consists of 14 residues. The CDR3 spells CAISELQDNYGYTF. For the CDR3, the DNA is TGTGCCATCAGTGAACTACAGGACAACTATGGCTACACCTTC.

In this sample, this clone turned up once. The same CDR3 is also encoded by other DNA sequences in this sample. The chain is built from TRBV6-5 and TRBJ1-5; D remains unclear. The CDR3 has 12 residues. The V gene's germline CDR1 is MNHEY and CDR2 SVGAGI. Trimming shortened V by 5 bases and J by 4 bases, and 6 bases separated the two germline ends. Written as DNA, the CDR3 is TGTGCCAGCAGTCCGCGAAATCAGCCCCAGCATTTT. Its translation: CASSPRNQPQHF.